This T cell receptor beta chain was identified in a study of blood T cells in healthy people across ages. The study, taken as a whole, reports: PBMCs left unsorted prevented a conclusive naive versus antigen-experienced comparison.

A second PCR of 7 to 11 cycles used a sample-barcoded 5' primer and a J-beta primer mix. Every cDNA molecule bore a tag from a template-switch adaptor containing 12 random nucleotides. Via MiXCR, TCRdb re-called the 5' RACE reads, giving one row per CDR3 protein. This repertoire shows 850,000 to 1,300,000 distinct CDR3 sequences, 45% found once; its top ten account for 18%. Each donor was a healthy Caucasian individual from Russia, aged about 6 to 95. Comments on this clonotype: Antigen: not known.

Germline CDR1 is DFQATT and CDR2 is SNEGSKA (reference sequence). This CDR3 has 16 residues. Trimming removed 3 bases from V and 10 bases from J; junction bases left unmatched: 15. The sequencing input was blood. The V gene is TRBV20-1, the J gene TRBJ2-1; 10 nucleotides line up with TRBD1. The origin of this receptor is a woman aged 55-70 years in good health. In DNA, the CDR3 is TGCAGTGCTAGCGCTATCCCGGGACAGGGGACCTACGAGCAGTTCTTC. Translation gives CSASAIPGQGTYEQFF.